Included here is one TCR beta chain sequence, with context. Its antigen is not known. The CDR3 length is 17 residues. Germline V lookup: CDR1 MRHNA, CDR2 SNTAGT. V dropped 5 bases and J dropped 6; count of bases not matched to a gene: 16. The data were taken from a study of cytomegalovirus exposure and HLA in healthy donors. Study background: Earlier, 110 million or so unique TCR beta sequences were recovered from 170 million or so T cells by an analysis.

PCR primers comprised 60 Vbeta and 13 Jbeta primers. Measured with immunoSEQ multiplex PCR; TCRdb has only the in-frame clones, and not every one. The repertoire consists of more than 90,000 clones, with roughly four fifths occurring once and the leading ten covering roughly 0.6%. Regarding the study as a whole: Presence/absence comparisons presumed near-even sequencing depth among donors.

Sequenced sample: PBMCs. The receptor comes from a man aged 25 to 40 in good health and CMV-seronegative. V and J are TRBV6-4 and TRBJ2-1; TRBD1 agrees at 7 bases. CDR3 bases: TGTGCCAGCAGTACACAGGGGATCCCGCCCAGGTCCAATGAGCAGTTCTTC. Amino acid sequence: CASSTQGIPPRSNEQFF.